This TCR beta chain was obtained from a study of blood T cell repertoires in COVID-19. Whole-study context: Acute and convalescent COVID-19 samples came from the United States, Italy and Spain. The cDNA or gDNA used as material had been derived from T cells, B-cell-depleted T cells, or PBMCs.

The CDR3 covers 14 residues. The ends lost 6 bases at V and 2 bases at J; junction bases unmatched: 7. The V gene's germline CDR1 is SGHDT and CDR2 YYEEEE. This clone was seen only once. TCRdb's table, derived via immunoSEQ multiplex PCR, lists solely in-frame clones and lacks some. Here the sample spans 150,000 to 180,000 clones, around four fifths being singletons. The source of this sequence is a woman of 80 years or more with acute or convalescent COVID-19. Material: peripheral blood. The V gene is TRBV5-6, the J gene TRBJ1-2; TRBD1 aligns across 7 bases. The CDR3 bases are TGTGCCAGCAATCCAGTACAGGGGAACTATGGCTACACCTTC. The encoded protein is CASNPVQGNYGYTF.